This T cell receptor (beta chain) was identified in a study of human T cells and chemical hapten exposure. This clonotype was found many times. Its antigen is undetermined. Time point here: patch test 1, 2 weeks after DPC sensitization. As to treatment: therapeutic diphenylcyclopropenone sensitization with weekly scalp DPC. General study points: TCRs at high frequency, those above 1 in 1000, did not change with DPC sensitization. Versus controls, expanded TCRs had significantly more large CDR3 similarity clusters.

From the RACE reads, TCRdb called clonotypes with MiXCR, one entry per CDR3 protein. The sample contains fewer than 95,000 distinct CDR3 sequences, 10% of which appear only once. Per the germline V gene, CDR1 is SGHTA and CDR2 is FQGNSA. The CDR3 covers 16 residues. V lost 3 bases, J lost 2 bases, and 16 bases lay in between. The sequence was obtained from a man aged 40-50 years with alopecia areata. Some clones in this sample may be carry-over from other donors' samples. The chain couples TRBV7-2 to TRBJ2-5; D possibly corresponds to TRBD1 (6 bases). The sample here was whole blood, taken in connection with sensitization to the hapten diphenylcyclopropenone (DPC). The CDR3 coding sequence is TGTGCCAGCAGCTTGGGGGCTCGGCTTACTCAAGAGACCCAGTACTTC. It specifies CASSLGARLTQETQYF.